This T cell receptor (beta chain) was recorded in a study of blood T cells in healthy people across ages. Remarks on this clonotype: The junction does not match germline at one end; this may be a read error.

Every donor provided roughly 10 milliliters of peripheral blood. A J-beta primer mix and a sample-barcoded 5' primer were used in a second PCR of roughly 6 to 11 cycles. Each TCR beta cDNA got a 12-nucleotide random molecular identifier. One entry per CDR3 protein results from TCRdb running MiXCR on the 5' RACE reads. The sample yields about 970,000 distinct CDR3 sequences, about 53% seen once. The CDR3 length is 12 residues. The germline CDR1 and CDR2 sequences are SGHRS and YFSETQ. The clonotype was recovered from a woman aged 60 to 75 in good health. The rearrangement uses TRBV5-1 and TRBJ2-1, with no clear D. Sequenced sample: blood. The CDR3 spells CASSVGYDEQFF. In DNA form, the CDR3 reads TGCGCCAGCAGCGTCGGCTACGATGAGCAGTTCTTC.